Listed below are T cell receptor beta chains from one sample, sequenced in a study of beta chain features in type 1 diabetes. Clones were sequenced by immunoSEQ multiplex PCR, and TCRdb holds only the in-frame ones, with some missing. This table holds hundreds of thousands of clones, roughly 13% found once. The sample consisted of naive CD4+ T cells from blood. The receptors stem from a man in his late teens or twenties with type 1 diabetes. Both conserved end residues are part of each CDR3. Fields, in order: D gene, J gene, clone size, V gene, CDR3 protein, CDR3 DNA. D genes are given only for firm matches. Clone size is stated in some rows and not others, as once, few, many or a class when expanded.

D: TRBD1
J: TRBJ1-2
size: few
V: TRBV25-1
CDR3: CASTGTANYGYTF
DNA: TGTGCCAGCACCGGGACAGCTAACTATGGCTACACCTTC

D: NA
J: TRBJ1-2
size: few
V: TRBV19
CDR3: CASSGSLSGRHYGYTF
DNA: TGTGCCAGTAGTGGTTCCCTATCGGGACGCCACTATGGCTACACCTTC

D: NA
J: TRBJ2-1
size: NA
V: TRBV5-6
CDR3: CASSPPYNEQFF
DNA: TGTGCCAGCAGCCCGCCCTACAATGAGCAGTTCTTC

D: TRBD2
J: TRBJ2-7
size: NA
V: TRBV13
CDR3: CASSAGLVKPYEQYF
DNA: TGTGCCAGCAGCGCGGGACTAGTAAAACCCTACGAGCAGTACTTC

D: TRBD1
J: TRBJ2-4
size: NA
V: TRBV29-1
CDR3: CSVEGPGQGITSIQYF
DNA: TGCAGCGTTGAAGGACCGGGACAGGGTATAACCAGCATTCAGTACTTC

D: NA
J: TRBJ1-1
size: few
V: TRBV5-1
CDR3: CASSRLEGSNTEAFF
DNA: TGCGCCAGCAGCCGCTTAGAGGGAAGTAACACTGAAGCTTTCTTT

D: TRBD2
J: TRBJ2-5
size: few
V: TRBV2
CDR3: CATLGGSGETQYF
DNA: TGTGCCACCCTGGGGGGGTCTGGAGAGACCCAGTACTTC

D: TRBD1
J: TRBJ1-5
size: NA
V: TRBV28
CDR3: CASSRQGSGGNQPQHF
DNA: TGTGCCAGCAGCCGACAGGGCAGCGGGGGCAATCAGCCCCAGCATTTT

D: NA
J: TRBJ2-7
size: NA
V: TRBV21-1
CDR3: CASSQNRVEQYF
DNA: TGTGCCAGCAGCCAGAACAGGGTCGAGCAGTACTTC

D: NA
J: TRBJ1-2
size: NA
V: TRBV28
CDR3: CASSLVGGGYTF
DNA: TGTGCCAGCAGTTTGGTGGGGGGTGGCTACACCTTC

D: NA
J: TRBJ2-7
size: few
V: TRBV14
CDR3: CASSQVWDRAYEQYF
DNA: TGTGCCAGCAGCCAAGTCTGGGACCGAGCCTACGAGCAGTACTTC

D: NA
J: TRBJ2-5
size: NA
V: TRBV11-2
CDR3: CASSLGFDQTQYF
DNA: TGTGCCAGCAGCTTAGGGTTCGACCAGACCCAGTACTTC

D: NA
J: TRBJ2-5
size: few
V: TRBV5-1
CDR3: CASSLERLQETQYF
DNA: TGCGCCAGCAGCTTAGAACGGCTACAAGAGACCCAGTACTTC

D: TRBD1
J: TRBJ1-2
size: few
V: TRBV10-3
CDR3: CAISDHRGPVGYTF
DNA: TGTGCCATCAGTGATCACAGGGGGCCGGTGGGCTACACCTTC

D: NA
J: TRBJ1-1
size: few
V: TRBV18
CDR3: CASSPSEVKLGEAFF
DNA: TGTGCCAGCTCACCATCAGAGGTGAAGCTAGGTGAAGCTTTCTTT

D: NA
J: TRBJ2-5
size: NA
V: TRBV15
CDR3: CATSRDGAGQETQYF
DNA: TGTGCCACCAGCAGAGATGGGGCAGGTCAAGAGACCCAGTACTTC

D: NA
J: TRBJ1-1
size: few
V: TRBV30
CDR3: CAWSRMNTEAFF
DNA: TGTGCCTGGTCGAGAATGAACACTGAAGCTTTCTTT

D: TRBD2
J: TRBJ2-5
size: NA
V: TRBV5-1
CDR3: CASTPLGSGQETQYF
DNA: TGCGCCAGCACCCCATTGGGTAGCGGGCAAGAGACCCAGTACTTC

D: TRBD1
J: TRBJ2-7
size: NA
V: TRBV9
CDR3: CASSTRDRVGPSEQYF
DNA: TGTGCCAGCAGCACCAGAGACAGGGTTGGGCCATCCGAGCAGTACTTC

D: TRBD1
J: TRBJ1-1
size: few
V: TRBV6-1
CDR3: CASSGTGADTEAFF
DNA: TGTGCCAGCAGTGGTACAGGGGCGGACACTGAAGCTTTCTTT

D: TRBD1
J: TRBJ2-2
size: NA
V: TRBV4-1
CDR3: CASSQDGTGGAELFF
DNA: TGCGCCAGCAGCCAAGACGGGACAGGGGGCGCGGAGCTGTTTTTT

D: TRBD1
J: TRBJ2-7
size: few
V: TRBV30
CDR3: CAWSDGPGQGPYEQYF
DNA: TGTGCCTGGAGTGATGGTCCGGGACAGGGGCCCTACGAGCAGTACTTC

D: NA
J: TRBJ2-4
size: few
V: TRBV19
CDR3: CASRETTRDIQYF
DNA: TGTGCCAGTAGGGAGACTACCAGGGACATTCAGTACTTC

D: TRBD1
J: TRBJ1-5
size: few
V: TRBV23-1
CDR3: CASSQTGTGGRQPQHF
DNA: TGCGCCAGCAGTCAAACCGGGACAGGGGGCCGTCAGCCCCAGCATTTT

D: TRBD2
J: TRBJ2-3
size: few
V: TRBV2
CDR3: CASPSGGATDTQYF
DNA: TGTGCCAGCCCTAGCGGGGGGGCCACAGATACGCAGTATTTT

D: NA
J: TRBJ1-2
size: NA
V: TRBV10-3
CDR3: CAISEMVRNNYGYTF
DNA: TGTGCCATCAGTGAGATGGTCAGAAATAACTATGGCTACACCTTC

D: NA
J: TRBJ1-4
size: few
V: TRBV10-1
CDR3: CASSRGEGEGEKLFF
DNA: TGCGCCAGCAGTCGCGGGGAAGGAGAAGGAGAAAAACTGTTTTTT

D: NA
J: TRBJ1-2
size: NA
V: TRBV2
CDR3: CASSEEAGSGYGYTF
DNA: TGTGCCAGCAGTGAAGAGGCGGGGAGTGGCTATGGCTACACCTTC

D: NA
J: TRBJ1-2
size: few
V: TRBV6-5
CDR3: CASSYATNYGYTF
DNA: TGTGCCAGCAGTTACGCGACTAACTATGGCTACACCTTC

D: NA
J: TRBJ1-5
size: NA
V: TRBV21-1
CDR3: CASSKGKTGVQPQHF
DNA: TGTGCCAGCAGCAAAGGAAAGACAGGGGTTCAGCCCCAGCATTTT

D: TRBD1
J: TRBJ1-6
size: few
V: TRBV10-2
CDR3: CASNPGQDNSPLHF
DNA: TGCGCCAGCAACCCGGGACAGGATAATTCACCCCTCCACTTT

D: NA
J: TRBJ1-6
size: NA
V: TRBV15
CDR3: CATSRPHTLGNSPLHF
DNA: TGTGCCACCAGCAGGCCTCACACGCTGGGGAATTCACCCCTCCACTTT

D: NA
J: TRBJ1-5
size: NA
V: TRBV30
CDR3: CAWSLQDYQPQHF
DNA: TGTGCCTGGAGTCTTCAGGATTATCAGCCCCAGCATTTT

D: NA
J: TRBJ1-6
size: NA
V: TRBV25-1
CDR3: CASRDSWNSPLHF
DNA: TGTGCCAGCAGGGACAGTTGGAATTCACCCCTCCACTTT

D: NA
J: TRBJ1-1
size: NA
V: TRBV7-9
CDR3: CASSPRDNTEAFF
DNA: TGTGCCAGCAGCCCGCGGGACAACACTGAAGCTTTCTTT

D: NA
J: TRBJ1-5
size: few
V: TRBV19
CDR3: CASSAGTVNQPQHF
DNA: TGTGCCAGTAGTGCGGGGACGGTGAATCAGCCCCAGCATTTT

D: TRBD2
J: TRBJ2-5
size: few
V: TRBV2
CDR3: CASSEPSGVPQETQYF
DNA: TGTGCCAGCAGTGAACCTAGCGGGGTCCCACAAGAGACCCAGTACTTC

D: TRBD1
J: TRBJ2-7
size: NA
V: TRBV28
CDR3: CASRSTGVRYEQYF
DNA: TGTGCCAGCAGATCAACAGGGGTACGCTACGAGCAGTACTTC

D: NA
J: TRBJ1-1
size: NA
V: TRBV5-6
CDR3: CASSLTGMEAEAFF
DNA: TGTGCCAGCAGCTTGACCGGGATGGAGGCTGAAGCTTTCTTT

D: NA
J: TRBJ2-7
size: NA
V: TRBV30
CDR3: CAWSFRGLRNEQYF
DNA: TGTGCCTGGAGTTTTCGAGGGCTCAGGAACGAGCAGTACTTC

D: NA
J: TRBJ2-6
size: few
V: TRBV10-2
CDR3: CAGTGTNSGANVLTF
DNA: TGCGCCGGGACCGGGACAAACTCTGGGGCCAACGTCCTGACTTTC

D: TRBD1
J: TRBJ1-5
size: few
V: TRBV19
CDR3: CASRGQGDQPQHF
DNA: TGTGCCAGTAGGGGACAGGGTGATCAGCCCCAGCATTTT

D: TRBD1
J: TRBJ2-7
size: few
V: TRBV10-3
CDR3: CAISDDPGQESYEQYF
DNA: TGTGCCATCAGTGACGATCCGGGACAGGAATCCTACGAGCAGTACTTC